This TCR beta chain was observed in a study of OX40 agonist ivuxolimab in advanced cancers. Study in general: The diagnoses of dose-escalation patients were hepatocellular carcinoma, melanoma, renal cell or head and neck cancer. Findings and caveats of the study: Average numbers of expanded clones were greater in CD8+ T cells than in CD4+.

Patients were ruled out by autoimmune disease history or systemic immunosuppression. Blood draws occurred at baseline, cycle 4 day 1, and cycle 7 day 1. Germline V gene sequence: CDR1 LGHNA, CDR2 YNFKEQ. This CDR3 contains 14 residues. V lost 6 bases to trimming and J lost 5 bases; unmatched junction nucleotides: 7. Turning to this clone: Its antigen is unknown.

Measured with immunoSEQ multiplex PCR; TCRdb has only the in-frame clones, and not every one. The table includes roughly 41,000 clones, over 75% detected once. Sequencing was performed on CD4+ or CD8+ T cells sorted from blood, taken in a trial of the OX40 agonist ivuxolimab. This clonotype originated in an adult with an advanced solid tumor such as melanoma, head and neck, liver or kidney cancer. V gene TRBV4-2 combines with J gene TRBJ1-2, with 9 bases lining up with TRBD1. CDR3 residues: CASSHWTGDYGYTF. The CDR3 DNA reads TGTGCCAGCAGTCACTGGACAGGGGATTATGGCTACACCTTC.